The next 23 T cell receptor delta chains were all read from a single sample in a study of gamma-delta T cells after stem cell transplantation. TCRdb reanalysed the RT-PCR reads via CATT. The sample consists of 4,700 or so delta-chain clones, more than 15% of them appearing once. The specimen was gamma-delta T cells. The receptors come from a human donor. It is not recorded whose cells these are; they may come from a transplant donor.

For this clone: Other DNA sequences in the sample encode the same CDR3. J is TRDJ1 and V is TRDV2, with 10 nucleotides matching TRDD3. The CDR3 is 20 residues long. CDR1 GEAIGNYY and CDR2 EKD come from the germline V gene. V shed 5 bases and J 0 bases; nucleotides not matched to a gene: 20. The CDR3 bases are TGTGCCTGTGGTCCGGATAAGGGGGATACGCGTCCCCTCCACACCGATAAACTCATCTTT. It specifies CACGPDKGDTRPLHTDKLIF.

The chain uses TRDV1 and TRDJ1; weak D call: TRDD3 (6 bases). No J gene is reported in TCRdb; it was inferred here by comparing the DNA with germline. The CDR3 is 18 residues long. V shed 2 bases and J shed 0 bases, with 19 bases lying between them. Germline V gives CDR1 TSWWSYY, CDR2 QGS. The CDR3 bases are TGTGCTCTTGGGGAAATGGGCGTACGGGGGAAGTACACCGATAAACTCATCTTT. This codes for CALGEMGVRGKYTDKLIF.

In its sample, this clone was seen a few times. The V call is TRDV3, the J call TRDJ2; 13 positions agree with TRDD3. This CDR3 has 18 amino acids. Germline CDR1 and CDR2: TVYSNPD and GDNSRS (reference sequence). Trimming cost V 1 base and J 0 bases; bases outside gene matches: 8. In DNA form, the CDR3 reads TGTGCCTTTAATGCGTACTGGGGGATACGGGCTTTGACAGCACAACTCTTCTTT. Its translation: CAFNAYWGIRALTAQLFF. Supplemented by reference TRDV3 and TRDJ2, the full variable domain reads CDKVTQSSPDQTVASGSEVVLLCTYDTVYSNPDLFWYRIRPDYSFQFVFYGDNSRSEGADFTQGRFSVKHILTQKAFHLVISPVRTEDSATYYCAFNAYWGIRALTAQLFFGKGTQLIVEP.

This clone has just a few counts. The chain combines TRDV1 with TRDJ1; 8 bases align to TRDD3. This CDR3 spans 22 amino acids. Germline V lookup: CDR1 TSWWSYY, CDR2 QGS. Unmatched junction bases numbered 21, after V lost 0 bases and J lost 0 bases. Here the CDR3 DNA reads TGTGCTCTTGGGGAACTACTCCTCCTAAGGGCTGGGGGGATAGAGTACACCGATAAACTCATCTTT. The encoded protein is CALGELLLLRAGGIEYTDKLIF.

CDR3 residues: CALGDRDYSDTPTLYTDKLIF. CDR3 DNA: TGTGCTCTTGGGGACCGAGATTATTCCGATACTCCTACCCTATACACCGATAAACTCATCTTT. The chain has TRDV1 and TRDJ1, with a possible D match to TRDD2 (6 bases). CDR1 and CDR2 from the germline V gene are TSWWSYY and QGS. The length of the CDR3 is 21 residues. Deletions cut 3 bases from V and 0 bases from J, with 29 bases between.

Relative to its sample, this clone is medium-sized (0.01 to 0.1%). V is TRDV2 and J is TRDJ1; no definite D call. Per germline, CDR1 GEAIGNYY and CDR2 EKD. With 0 bases removed from V and 0 bases from J, the gap between germline ends came to 10 bases. There are 15 residues in the CDR3. The CDR3 sequence is CACDTGGAYTDKLIF. The DNA for the CDR3 is TGTGCCTGTGACACCGGCGGGGCGTACACCGATAAACTCATCTTT.

The J gene is TRDJ1, the V gene TRDV1; D may be TRDD3 (6 bases). Germline CDR1 reads TSWWSYY; CDR2 reads QGS. The germline V and J ends were trimmed by 2 bases and 8 bases, with 21 bases remaining between them. The CDR3 is made up of 16 amino acids. The CDR3 nucleotides are TGTGCTCTTGGGGAAAGGAGTGCCGGGGATTCGAGCAAACTCATCTTT. This codes for CALGERSAGDSSKLIF.

On this clone itself: A much larger clone is a single base away; this may be a read error. The chain employs TRDV2 and TRDJ2; 13 bases align to TRDD3. The CDR3 consists of 15 residues. Per the germline V gene, CDR1 is GEAIGNYY and CDR2 is EKD. CDR3 DNA: TGTGCCTGTGACATACTGGGGGATACGACAGCACACCTCTTCTTT. As protein: CACDILGDTTAHLFF.

The chain couples TRDV1 to TRDJ1, with 11 bases that match TRDD3. V shed 1 base, J shed 4 bases, and the junction held 5 bases outside the gene matches. The CDR3 has 16 residues. The germline CDR1 and CDR2 sequences are TSWWSYY and QGS. This CDR3 is CALGERWGIRRDKLIF. The CDR3 bases are TGTGCTCTTGGGGAACGATGGGGGATACGACGCGATAAACTCATCTTT.

Worth noting for this clone: Its ends do not fully match the called genes, so a read error is possible. The chain combines TRDV2 with TRDJ3, with 7 bases that match TRDD3. There are 16 residues in the CDR3. Per the germline V gene, CDR1 is GEAIGNYY and CDR2 is EKD. CDR3 protein: CACDTWGTWDARQMFF. The CDR3 DNA sequence: TGTGCCTGTGACACCTGGGGGACCTGGGACGCCCGACAGATGTTTTTC.

Remarks on this clone: The same CDR3 also results from other DNA sequences found in this sample. The gene calls are TRDV1 and TRDJ1; D is ambiguous. Between the trimmed V and J ends, which lost 3 bases and 10 bases, there was a span of 21 bases. Germline V lookup: CDR1 TSWWSYY, CDR2 QGS. This CDR3 comprises 15 residues. The CDR3 loop reads CALGELTKYLQGLIF. CDR3 coding DNA: TGTGCTCTTGGGGAGCTAACGAAGTACCTGCAGGGACTCATCTTT.

This clone has just a few counts. This may stem from a read error, because a much larger clone lies one nucleotide away. Additional DNA sequences in this sample encode the identical CDR3. The genes are TRDV2 and TRDJ1, with 9 bases aligning to TRDD3. Per germline, CDR1 GEAIGNYY and CDR2 EKD. CDR3 size: 18 residues. Trimming removed 0 bases from V and 2 bases from J; junction bases left unmatched: 12. The CDR3 reads CACDTGATGGYSTDKLIF. DNA of the CDR3: TGTGCCTGTGACACCGGGGCTACGGGGGGATACTCAACCGATAAACTCATCTTT.

This rearrangement joins TRDV1 to TRDJ1, with 11 bases aligning to TRDD3. Since TCRdb gives no J gene, matching the DNA to germline was used here to assign it. Trimming cost V 0 bases and J 2 bases; bases outside gene matches: 17. Per the germline V gene, CDR1 is TSWWSYY and CDR2 is QGS. The CDR3 length is 21 residues. The chain's CDR3 is CALGELTSYAKYWGITDKLIF. The CDR3 DNA follows: TGTGCTCTTGGGGAACTGACTTCCTACGCCAAATACTGGGGGATAACCGATAAACTCATCTTT.

The V gene is TRDV1, the J gene TRDJ1; 8 positions match TRDD3. V dropped 3 bases and J dropped 8; count of bases not matched to a gene: 26. The CDR3 is 20 residues long. Germline V gene sequence: CDR1 TSWWSYY, CDR2 QGS. This CDR3 is CALGDPISFNRGITQTKLIF. The CDR3, as DNA: TGTGCTCTTGGGGACCCCATCAGTTTTAACCGGGGGATAACGCAAACGAAACTCATCTTT.

The V gene went uncalled, while the J gene is TRDJ2; the table names TRDD3, a call not compared with the DNA. The CDR3 is made up of 15 amino acids. The CDR3 protein is CALGELGGGIAQLFF. CDR3 nucleotides: TGTGCTCTTGGGGAACTGGGAGGTGGGATAGCACAACTCTTCTTT.

Only a few counts were recorded for this clone. TCRdb's protein and the DNA translation differ at residue 10; the protein here comes from the DNA. The rearrangement joins TRDV2 to TRDJ3; 10 nucleotides match TRDD3. Per germline, CDR1 GEAIGNYY and CDR2 EKD. This CDR3 spans 17 amino acids. The CDR3 reads CACDTGGYSLDTRQMFF. The CDR3 region has the DNA TGTGCCTGTGACACTGGGGGATACTCCTTGGACACCCGACAGATGTTTTTC.

The chain links TRDV1 to TRDJ1; 9 nucleotides agree with TRDD3. Because TCRdb records no J gene, it was assigned here through a match of the DNA to germline. The germline V gene has CDR1 TSWWSYY and CDR2 QGS. The CDR3 is made up of 18 amino acids. V was clipped by 3 bases and J by 4 bases; unmatched bases: 15. The CDR3 nucleotides read TGTGCTCTTGGGGACACTTTCCGGGGGGATACTTTGAGCGATAAACTCATCTTT. This translates into CALGDTFRGDTLSDKLIF.

This clone was detected only a few times. One end of the junction is discordant with germline, which a read error may explain. The chain employs TRAV29/DV5 and TRDJ1; TRDD3 matches at 7 bases. This CDR3 spans 16 amino acids. Germline CDR1 is NSMFDY and CDR2 is ISSIKDK. CDR3 sequence reads: CAVSAGVGDLTDKLIF. The DNA of the CDR3 is TGTGCAGTAAGCGCGGGAGTGGGGGACCTCACCGATAAACTCATCTTT.

The chain has TRDV1 and TRDJ1; perhaps TRDD2 as D (5 bases). Germline loops: CDR1 TSWWSYY, CDR2 QGS. CDR3 length: 13 amino acids. Deletions cut 7 bases from V and 4 bases from J, with 13 bases between. CDR3 region: CALDSCFHDKLIF. DNA of the CDR3: TGTGCTCTTGATAGCTGCTTCCACGATAAACTCATCTTT.

The V gene is TRAV29/DV5, the J gene TRDJ1; 9 nucleotides line up with TRDD3. The CDR3 runs 16 residues. CDR1 is NSMFDY and CDR2 is ISSIKDK in the germline V gene. V was pared by 5 bases and J by 0 bases, with 11 bases of the junction left unmatched. DNA of the CDR3: TGTGCAGCCCTCCCGTACTGGGGGAAGCACACCGATAAACTCATCTTT. Protein sequence: CAALPYWGKHTDKLIF. The full variable domain, in which reference TRAV29/DV5 and TRDJ1 provide the parts outside the CDR3, is DQQVKQNSPSLSVQEGRISILNCDYTNSMFDYFLWYKKYPAEGPTFLISISSIKDKNEDGRFTVFLNKSAKHLSLHIVPSQPGDSAVYFCAALPYWGKHTDKLIFGKGTRVTVEP.

The rearrangement links TRDV3 to TRDJ1; the D gene is possibly TRDD3 (6 bases). Matching the DNA to germline supplied the J gene, which TCRdb does not give. This CDR3 has 20 residues. V lost 2 bases and J lost 0, with 31 bases in between. Germline lookup yields CDR1 TVYSNPD and CDR2 GDNSRS (reference sequence). In DNA form, the CDR3 reads TGTGCCTTTGGCCCTAGGGCCGACCGAGTGATACGTTCCGACACCGATAAACTCATCTTT. Its protein is CAFGPRADRVIRSDTDKLIF.

Comment on this clone: One junction end does not reproduce the germline sequence, and a read error may be involved. Within the sample, other DNA sequences also encode this same CDR3. V gene TRDV1 combines with J gene TRDJ1; 9 bases map to TRDD3. The CDR3 totals 18 residues. Germline V gene lookup returns CDR1 TSWWSYY and CDR2 QGS. The CDR3 protein is CALGDLLGDSHYTDKLIF. In DNA form, the CDR3 reads TGTGCCCTTGGGGATTTACTGGGGGACTCTCATTACACCGATAAACTCATCTTT.

This chain uses TRDV3 with TRDJ1; D is possibly TRDD3 (6 bases). The J gene was not available in TCRdb and was assigned here by matching the DNA to germline segments. Trimming removed 1 base at V and 3 bases at J, with 36 bases between. This CDR3 contains 21 residues. Germline V gene lookup returns CDR1 TVYSNPD and CDR2 GDNSRS (reference sequence). DNA of the CDR3: TGTGCCTTTAAGTTTGCGTGGACCTACGGACAACGGGGGACCGGTTCCGATAAACTCATCTTT. The encoded protein is CAFKFAWTYGQRGTGSDKLIF.